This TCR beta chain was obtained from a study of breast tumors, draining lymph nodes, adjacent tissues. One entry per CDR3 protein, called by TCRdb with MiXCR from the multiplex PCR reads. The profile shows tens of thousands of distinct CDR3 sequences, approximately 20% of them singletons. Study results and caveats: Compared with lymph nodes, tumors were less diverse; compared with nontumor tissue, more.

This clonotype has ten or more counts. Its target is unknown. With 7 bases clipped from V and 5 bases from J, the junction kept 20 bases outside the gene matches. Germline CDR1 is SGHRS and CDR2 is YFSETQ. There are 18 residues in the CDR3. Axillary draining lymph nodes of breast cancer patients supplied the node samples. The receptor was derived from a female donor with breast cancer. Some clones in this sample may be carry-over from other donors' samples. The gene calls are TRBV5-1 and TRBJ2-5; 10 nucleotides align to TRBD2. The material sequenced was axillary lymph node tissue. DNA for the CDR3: TGCGCCAGCTACCAAGATCGGACTAGCGGACCCCGTGGGGAGACCCAGTACTTC. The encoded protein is CASYQDRTSGPRGETQYF. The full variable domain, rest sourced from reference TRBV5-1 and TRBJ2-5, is KAGVTQTPRYLIKTRGQQVTLSCSPISGHRSVSWYQQTPGQGLQFLFEYFSETQRNKGNFPGRFSGRQFSNSRSEMNVSTLELGDSALYLCASYQDRTSGPRGETQYFGPGTRLLVL.